Listed below are T cell receptor beta chains from one sample, sequenced in a study of CD4 T cells in relation to SARS-CoV-2 and coronaviruses. Sequenced by immunoSEQ multiplex PCR; TCRdb stores in-frame clones only, minus some. The sample contains 37,000 or so clones, 70% to 90% of which appear only once. Sequencing used memory CD4+ T cells from PBMCs. These receptors all come from an adult with COVID-19. CDR3s include the opening cysteine and the closing phenylalanine or tryptophan. A D gene is named only where the DNA matches it firmly. Expanded clones get a size class; other rows say once, few or many, or leave the size out.

clone size | J gene | D gene | V gene | CDR3 protein | CDR3 DNA
. | TRBJ1-4 | . | TRBV7-8 | CASSPLVDEKLFF | TGTGCCAGCAGCCCTTTGGTAGATGAAAAACTGTTTTTT
. | TRBJ2-1 | . | TRBV27 | CASSPSRHNEQFF | TGTGCCAGCAGTCCTAGCAGACACAATGAGCAGTTCTTC
. | TRBJ2-1 | TRBD2 | TRBV5-1 | CASSLAGPAGGPFSNEQFF | TGCGCCAGCAGCTTGGCCGGGCCAGCGGGAGGGCCGTTCAGCAATGAGCAGTTCTTC
. | TRBJ2-5 | . | TRBV7-6 | CASSLDFQGLKTQYF | TGTGCCAGCAGCTTAGATTTCCAGGGGTTGAAGACCCAGTACTTC
. | TRBJ1-4 | . | TRBV2 | CASIGREKLFF | TGTGCCAGCATCGGGAGAGAAAAACTGTTTTTT
. | TRBJ2-7 | . | TRBV5-4 | CASSLGQSSYEQYF | TGTGCCAGCAGCTTAGGCCAATCCTCCTACGAGCAGTACTTC
. | TRBJ2-1 | TRBD1 | TRBV7-9 | CASSRTGRNEQFF | TGTGCCAGCAGCCGGACAGGGAGGAATGAGCAGTTCTTC
. | TRBJ1-6 | . | TRBV2 | CASRTSNSPLHF | TGTGCCAGCAGGACGTCAAACTCACCCCTCCACTTT
. | TRBJ1-2 | . | TRBV7-8 | CASSLDGTAHGYTF | TGTGCCAGCAGCTTAGATGGCACGGCTCATGGCTACACCTTC
. | TRBJ2-3 | . | TRBV20-1 | CSAFSFDTQYF | TGCAGTGCTTTCAGTTTCGATACGCAGTATTTT
. | TRBJ2-5 | TRBD1 | TRBV6-2/TRBV6-3 | CASSSRQGADETQYF | TGTGCCAGCAGTTCACGACAGGGGGCGGATGAGACCCAGTACTTC
. | TRBJ1-3 | . | TRBV15 | CATSRAMGSGNTIYF | TGTGCCACCAGCAGAGCCATGGGGTCGGGGAACACCATATATTTT
once | TRBJ1-6 | . | TRBV6-2/TRBV6-3 | CASSYRLENSPLHF | TGTGCCAGCAGTTACCGGCTGGAAAATTCACCCCTCCACTTT
few | TRBJ2-1 | TRBD2 | TRBV5-8 | CASRSSGRAKFF | TGTGCCAGCAGGAGCAGCGGGAGGGCCAAGTTCTTC
few | TRBJ2-3 | TRBD2 | TRBV6-5 | CATRGGSTDTQYF | TGTGCCACCCGGGGGGGAAGCACAGATACGCAGTATTTT
. | TRBJ2-5 | . | TRBV27 | CASSLSLARAAQETQYF | TGTGCCAGCAGCCTCAGCCTGGCCCGGGCGGCCCAGGAGACCCAGTACTTC
. | TRBJ2-1 | TRBD2 | TRBV19 | CASTGEGVRRGEQFF | TGTGCCAGTACGGGGGAGGGCGTGAGGAGGGGTGAGCAGTTCTTC
. | TRBJ1-1 | . | TRBV11-2 | CASSLGGSLNTEAFF | TGTGCCAGCAGCTTGGGGGGCTCCTTGAACACTGAAGCTTTCTTT
. | TRBJ2-1 | TRBD1 | TRBV3-1/TRBV3-2 | CASSQGTGSQYEQFF | TGTGCCAGCAGCCAAGGGACAGGGAGCCAATATGAGCAGTTCTTC
. | TRBJ2-4 | . | TRBV27 | CASSFRATLAKNIQYF | TGTGCCAGCAGTTTCCGGGCGACGCTAGCCAAAAACATTCAGTACTTC
. | TRBJ1-2 | . | TRBV11-2 | CASSLDNYGYTF | TGTGCCAGCAGCCTTGATAACTATGGCTACACCTTC
. | TRBJ1-2 | . | TRBV2 | CASSVGDTYGYTF | TGTGCCAGCAGTGTGGGGGACACCTATGGCTACACCTTC
. | TRBJ1-6 | . | TRBV28 | CASSSPATTGYHNSPLHF | TGTGCCAGCAGTTCACCCGCCACGACAGGCTATCATAATTCACCCCTCCACTTT
. | TRBJ1-5 | TRBD1 | TRBV6-1 | CASSAAGGSNQPQHF | TGTGCCAGCAGTGCAGCAGGGGGGTCCAATCAGCCCCAGCATTTT
. | TRBJ2-2 | TRBD1 | TRBV28 | CASSFWGTGGANTGELFF | TGTGCCAGCAGTTTTTGGGGCACAGGGGGCGCGAACACCGGGGAGCTGTTTTTT
. | TRBJ2-3 | TRBD2 | TRBV5-6 | CASSLGTSGRTDTQYF | TGTGCCAGCAGCTTAGGGACTAGCGGGAGAACAGATACGCAGTATTTT
. | TRBJ1-1 | . | TRBV5-6 | CASSLGTMNTEAFF | TGTGCCAGCAGCCTCGGAACAATGAACACTGAAGCTTTCTTT
few | TRBJ2-2 | . | TRBV3-1/TRBV3-2 | CASSQVGVGELFF | TGTGCCAGCAGCCAGGTTGGGGTCGGGGAGCTGTTTTTT
. | TRBJ2-1 | TRBD1 | TRBV3-1/TRBV3-2 | CASVGTGTGYIWEQFF | TGTGCCAGTGTGGGGACCGGGACAGGGTACATTTGGGAGCAGTTCTTC
. | TRBJ2-1 | TRBD2 | TRBV18 | CASSRTSGSVVEQFF | TGTGCCAGCTCGCGGACTAGCGGGAGTGTTGTTGAGCAGTTCTTC
. | TRBJ2-1 | . | TRBV19 | CASSPSLNAHNEQFF | TGTGCCAGTAGCCCTTCCCTGAATGCCCACAATGAGCAGTTCTTC
few | TRBJ2-7 | . | TRBV5-1 | CASSSVGKQYF | TGCGCCAGCAGCTCGGTTGGGAAGCAGTACTTC
. | TRBJ2-7 | . | TRBV20-1 | CSASDSYEQYF | TGCAGTGCTAGCGACTCCTACGAGCAGTACTTC
once | TRBJ2-6 | . | TRBV7-8 | CASSRPRQKSSGANVLTF | TGTGCCAGCAGCCGCCCCCGACAGAAAAGCTCTGGGGCCAACGTCCTGACTTTC
once | TRBJ2-1 | . | TRBV30 | CAWNLGRSSYNEQFF | TGTGCCTGGAACCTCGGACGAAGCTCCTACAATGAGCAGTTCTTC
. | TRBJ1-1 | . | TRBV25-1 | CASSESSEAFF | TGTGCCAGCAGTGAATCAAGTGAAGCTTTCTTT
. | TRBJ2-5 | TRBD2 | TRBV7-9 | CASSPVGTSGRPLATQYF | TGTGCCAGCAGCCCCGTCGGGACTAGCGGGAGGCCCTTGGCGACCCAGTACTTC
. | TRBJ2-5 | . | TRBV6-1 | CASSEIQETQYF | TGTGCCAGCAGTGAAATCCAAGAGACCCAGTACTTC
. | TRBJ2-7 | . | TRBV7-9 | CASGQGRVGEQYF | TGTGCCAGCGGGCAGGGGAGGGTTGGGGAGCAGTACTTC
. | TRBJ2-5 | TRBD2 | TRBV7-6 | CASSLGLLAGGQETQYF | TGTGCCAGCAGCTTAGGGCTGCTAGCGGGAGGCCAAGAGACCCAGTACTTC
. | TRBJ1-4 | TRBD1 | TRBV3-1/TRBV3-2 | CASSQDAGGLTNEKLFF | TGTGCCAGCAGCCAAGATGCAGGGGGCTTAACTAATGAAAAACTGTTTTTT
. | TRBJ1-6 | TRBD1 | TRBV7-8 | CASSLAQGAYSPLHF | TGTGCCAGCAGCTTAGCGCAGGGGGCTTATTCACCCCTCCACTTT
. | TRBJ2-2 | . | TRBV5-1 | CASSLWGGLASRSGELFF | TGCGCCAGCAGCTTGTGGGGGGGGCTGGCCTCCAGGTCCGGGGAGCTGTTTTTT
. | TRBJ1-4 | . | TRBV11-2 | CASSEWRGPNEKLFF | TGTGCCAGCAGCGAATGGAGGGGACCTAATGAAAAACTGTTTTTT
once | TRBJ1-1 | TRBD1 | TRBV7-9 | CASSSYRGLGNTEAFF | TGTGCCAGCAGCTCCTACAGGGGGCTGGGGAACACTGAAGCTTTCTTT
. | TRBJ1-1 | . | TRBV6-5 | CASSYSRRAGTEAFF | TGTGCCAGCAGTTACTCTCGGAGGGCGGGCACTGAAGCTTTCTTT
few | TRBJ1-2 | TRBD1 | TRBV3-1/TRBV3-2 | CASSQLPTGLTYGYTF | TGTGCCAGCAGCCAACTCCCGACAGGGCTAACCTATGGCTACACCTTC
few | TRBJ2-2 | . | TRBV4-3 | CASSQDYGGELFF | TGCGCCAGCAGCCAAGATTACGGCGGGGAGCTGTTTTTT
. | TRBJ1-5 | . | TRBV11-2 | CASSQAGNSNQPQHF | TGTGCCAGCAGCCAAGCCGGGAATAGCAATCAGCCCCAGCATTTT
. | TRBJ1-2 | . | TRBV7-2 | CASSLATPGQTNYGYTF | TGTGCCAGCAGCTTAGCGACCCCTGGGCAGACTAACTATGGCTACACCTTC
. | TRBJ1-5 | . | TRBV5-1 | CASSLGTEAQPQHF | TGCGCCAGCAGTTTGGGGACGGAGGCCCAGCCCCAGCATTTT